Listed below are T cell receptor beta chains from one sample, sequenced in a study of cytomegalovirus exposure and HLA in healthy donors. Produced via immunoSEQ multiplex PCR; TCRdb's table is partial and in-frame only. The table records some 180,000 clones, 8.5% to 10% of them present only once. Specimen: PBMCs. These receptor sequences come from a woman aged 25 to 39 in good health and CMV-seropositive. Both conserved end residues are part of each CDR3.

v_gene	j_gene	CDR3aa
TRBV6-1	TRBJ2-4	CASRALRETKNIQYF
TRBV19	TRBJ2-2	CASSIRGQGAIGELFF
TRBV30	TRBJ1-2	CAWSTGQFLGGYTF
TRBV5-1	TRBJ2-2	CASSLTGVLSGELFF
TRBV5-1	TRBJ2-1	CASSFQRSVAGAWYNEQFF
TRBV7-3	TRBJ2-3	CASSDSGLASDTQYF
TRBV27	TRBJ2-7	CASSAGTGPEQYF
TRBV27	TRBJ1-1	CASRAEMNTEAFF
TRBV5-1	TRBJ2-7	CASSFLAGDPTHEQYF
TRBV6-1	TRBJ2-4	CASSEWTVTEAKNIQYF
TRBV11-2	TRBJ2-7	CASSLVQAGLYEQYF
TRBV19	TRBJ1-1	CASSTETPNTEAFF
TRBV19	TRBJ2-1	CASSSDRSSYNEQFF
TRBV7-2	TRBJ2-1	CASSFTVSGYNEQFF
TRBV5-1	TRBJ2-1	CASSFLTRKNEQFF
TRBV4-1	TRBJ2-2	CASSHTSGTGELFF
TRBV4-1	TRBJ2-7	CASSHRTDRRGTGEQYF
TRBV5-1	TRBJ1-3	CASSRRDTMSSGNTIYF
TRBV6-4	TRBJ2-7	CASSRSCGRMAYEQYF
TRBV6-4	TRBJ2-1	CASSARPGQGSYNEQFF
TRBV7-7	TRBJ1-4	CASSPDRSGKLFF
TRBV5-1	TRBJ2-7	CASSEMPGTGIYEQYF
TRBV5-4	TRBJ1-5	CASSLGTGASNQPQHF
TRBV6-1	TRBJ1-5	CASSLTGTDNQPQHF
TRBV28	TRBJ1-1	CASSLPPEVGLLTGGGTEAFF
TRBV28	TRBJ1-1	CASSFQRAPGGTEAFF
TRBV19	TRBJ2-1	CASSTLVRANEQFF
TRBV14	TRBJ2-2	CASSQDLIAGSRGELFF